The T cell receptor beta chain under discussion was sequenced for a study of blood T cell repertoires in COVID-19. Study in general: The origin of the acute and convalescent COVID-19 samples was the United States, Italy and Spain. T cells, B-cell-depleted T cells, or PBMCs supplied cDNA or gDNA.

The CDR3 spans 16 residues. V lost 3 bases and J lost 9; bases outside the gene matches: 9. Germline V gives CDR1 SNHLY, CDR2 FYNNEI. As processed by the authors: It was from reference gene primer amplification that nucleated cell counts were estimated. Profiled with immunoSEQ multiplex PCR; TCRdb holds only in-frame clones, not every one. The V and J calls and clone size are taken from that table; D and trimming were inferred from the DNA. The table records over 300,000 clones, 90% of them present only once. The sample taken for sequencing was peripheral blood. The receptor was isolated from a man between 18 and 29 years old with active or convalescent COVID-19. The rearrangement uses TRBV2 and TRBJ1-6; TRBD1 aligns across 9 bases. CDR3 sequence: CASSEGTGLSSSPLHF. The CDR3 DNA follows: TGTGCCAGCAGTGAGGGGACAGGGCTTTCTAGTTCACCCCTCCACTTT.